The 26 T cell receptor beta chains listed next were all sequenced from one sample in a study of circulating and synovial CD4+ cells in juvenile arthritis. Method: immunoSEQ multiplex PCR; TCRdb's copy keeps in-frame clones and lacks some. The sample has about 35,000 clones, over 90% seen once; the top ten hold 0.15% to 0.2%. The sequenced sample was CD4+ T cells from blood. The receptors originated from a human donor with juvenile idiopathic arthritis.

The genes are TRBV7-2 and TRBJ2-1, with TRBD2 matching over 12 bases. With 4 bases clipped from V and 8 bases from J, the junction kept 6 bases outside the gene matches. The V gene's germline CDR1 is SGHTA and CDR2 FQGNSA. This CDR3 region has 15 residues. The CDR3 is CASSWSSGGADEQFF. CDR3 DNA: TGTGCCAGCAGCTGGTCTAGCGGGGGGGCCGATGAGCAGTTCTTC. The variable domain in full, with the rest retrieved from reference TRBV7-2 and TRBJ2-1, is GAGVSQSPSNKVTEKGKDVELRCDPISGHTALYWYRQSLGQGLEFLIYFQGNSAPDKSGLPSDRFSAERTGGSVSTLTIQRTQQEDSAVYLCASSWSSGGADEQFFGPGTRLTVL.

This rearrangement joins TRBV29-1 to TRBJ2-1; D remains unclear. Germline V gene data show CDR1 as SQVTM and CDR2 as ANQGSEA. This CDR3 spans 16 amino acids. The germline V and J ends were trimmed by 4 bases and 5 bases, with 21 bases remaining between them. CDR3 loop: CSVGVPGGSINNEQFF. CDR3 bases: TGCAGCGTTGGTGTCCCCGGCGGAAGTATCAACAATGAGCAGTTCTTC.

The chain couples TRBV4-2 to TRBJ1-1; perhaps TRBD1 as D (6 bases). This CDR3 has 14 residues. V dropped 5 bases and J dropped 1 base, with 11 bases sitting between them. CDR1 is LGHNA, CDR2 YNFKEQ, per germline. CDR3 bases: TGTGCCAGCAGCGCTCAACAGGGGAACACTGAAGCTTTCTTT. As protein: CASSAQQGNTEAFF.

The rearrangement links TRBV6-5 to TRBJ1-4; TRBD1 might be the D (6 bases). V lost 6 bases and J 7 bases, leaving 18 bases between the germline ends. This CDR3 has 15 amino acids. Germline V gene sequence: CDR1 MNHEY, CDR2 SVGAGI. In DNA form, the CDR3 reads TGTGCCAGCAGGGACACAGGGTTTGGTGGTGAAAAACTGTTTTTT. This codes for CASRDTGFGGEKLFF.

The rearrangement joins TRBV5-6 to TRBJ2-4, with 9 positions matching TRBD1. From germline, CDR1 is SGHDT and CDR2 YYEEEE. Trimming cost V 0 bases and J 5 bases; bases outside gene matches: 6. The CDR3 loop spans 16 amino acids. CDR3 in DNA: TGTGCCAGCAGCTTGGGAGGACAGGGGATTGAAAACATTCAGTACTTC. It specifies CASSLGGQGIENIQYF.

The chain uses TRBV5-1 and TRBJ1-4; D unresolved. The CDR3 loop spans 15 amino acids. The germline CDR1 and CDR2 sequences are SGHRS and YFSETQ. The germline V and J ends were trimmed by 0 bases and 7 bases, with 13 bases remaining between them. DNA for the CDR3: TGCGCCAGCAGCTTGGGGAGTCAAGGGAGTGAAAAACTGTTTTTT. It codes for CASSLGSQGSEKLFF.

This clone occurred once. The V gene is TRBV4-2, the J gene TRBJ2-3, with TRBD2 as a possible D gene (7 bases). V was clipped by 6 bases and J by 2 bases, with 30 bases between them. CDR3 length: 20 amino acids. Germline CDR1 reads LGHNA; CDR2 reads YNFKEQ. The CDR3 spells CASSGGWSRGPSFHTDTQYF. CDR3 DNA sequence: TGTGCCAGCAGTGGCGGGTGGTCGCGGGGGCCTTCCTTCCACACAGATACGCAGTATTTT.

CDR3 sequence reads: CASSLTRLTYNSPLHF. CDR3 coding DNA: TGTGCCAGCAGCCTGACCAGGCTAACTTATAATTCACCCCTCCACTTT. The gene calls are TRBV5-6 and TRBJ1-6; D not resolved. V lost 4 bases and J 4 bases, leaving 15 bases between the germline ends. Looked up from germline, CDR1 is SGHDT and CDR2 is YYEEEE. This CDR3 contains 16 residues.

The rearrangement uses TRBV28 and TRBJ2-5, with TRBD1 as a possible D gene (5 bases). The CDR3 has 13 amino acids. The V gene lost 5 bases and the J gene lost 2 bases, with 9 bases spanning the gap. The germline gives CDR1 MDHEN, CDR2 SYDVKM. In DNA form, the CDR3 reads TGTGCCAGCAGTCCAGGGATACAAGAGACCCAGTACTTC. Translation gives CASSPGIQETQYF.

With respect to this clone: One end of the junction is discordant with germline, which a read error may explain. This chain uses TRBV20-1 with TRBJ1-2; 11 bases align to TRBD1. CDR1 is DFQATT and CDR2 is SNEGSKA in the germline V gene (reference sequence). This CDR3 comprises 11 residues. DNA for the CDR3: TGCAGTGCTCGGACAGGGGGCGATTTCTATTTC. Its translation is CSARTGGDFYF.

V and J are TRBV15 and TRBJ2-1; 7 nucleotides align to TRBD2. CDR3 size: 18 residues. Germline trimming cut 0 bases from V and 2 bases from J; bases unmatched to any gene: 10. Germline values: CDR1 LNHNV, CDR2 YYDKDF (reference sequence). In DNA form, the CDR3 reads TGTGCCACCAGCAGAGATACGATGCGGGAGTTCACCTACAATGAGCAGTTCTTC. It codes for CATSRDTMREFTYNEQFF.

V gene TRBV6-6 combines with J gene TRBJ2-7; 7 bases are shared with TRBD1. With V trimmed by 5 bases and J by 3 bases, 1 base remained unmatched. The CDR3 has 12 amino acids. Germline V gene lookup returns CDR1 MNHNY and CDR2 SVGAGI (reference sequence). The CDR3 sequence: CASSQGVYEQYF. The DNA for the CDR3 is TGTGCCAGCAGTCAGGGGGTCTACGAGCAGTACTTC.

The DNA of the CDR3 is TGTGCCAGCAGCTTAGTGAAGGGACAGGGGGCCGGAGGGGCCAACGTCCTGACTTTC. This encodes CASSLVKGQGAGGANVLTF. This sequence joins TRBV7-2 and TRBJ2-6; 12 nucleotides line up with TRBD1. Germline CDR1 is SGHTA and CDR2 is FQGNSA. V gave up 1 base and J gave up 4 bases; unmatched junction bases: 8. The CDR3 has 19 amino acids.

The rearrangement uses TRBV7-9 and TRBJ2-7; 10 bases are shared with TRBD2. CDR1 and CDR2 (germline): SEHNR, FQNEAQ (reference sequence). The CDR3 runs 15 residues. Germline trimming cut 0 bases from V and 5 bases from J; bases unmatched to any gene: 4. This CDR3 reads CASSLAASGSHEQYF. The CDR3 bases are TGTGCCAGCAGCTTAGCGGCTAGCGGGAGCCACGAGCAGTACTTC.

V and J are TRBV15 and TRBJ2-5; D possibly corresponds to TRBD2 (6 bases). Germline lookup yields CDR1 LNHNV and CDR2 YYDKDF (reference sequence). The ends were cut back, 5 bases at V and 5 bases at J, with 18 bases in the middle. This CDR3 comprises 15 residues. The CDR3 region has the DNA TGTGCCACCAGCCCATCGCGGGGCTCGCGGGAGACCCAGTACTTC. Encoded protein: CATSPSRGSRETQYF.

The V gene is TRBV30, the J gene TRBJ1-1; possibly TRBD1 for D (5 bases). Trimming took off 8 bases at V and 5 bases at J, with 18 bases between the two ends. This CDR3 region has 13 residues. Germline loops: CDR1 GTSNPN, CDR2 SVGIG (reference sequence). The CDR3 is CAGAGPFETEAFF. CDR3 bases: TGTGCCGGTGCGGGGCCCTTCGAAACTGAAGCTTTCTTT.

CDR3 protein: CASSSSGTSGGPDTQYF. The CDR3 DNA is TGCGCCAGCAGCTCTTCCGGGACTAGCGGGGGGCCAGATACGCAGTATTTT. The chain employs TRBV4-3 and TRBJ2-3, with 15 bases lining up with TRBD2. The CDR3 is made up of 17 amino acids. J lost 4 bases, V lost 5 bases, and 7 bases had no gene match. Germline CDR1 LGHNA, CDR2 YSLEER.

V and J are TRBV19 and TRBJ1-5; 10 nucleotides line up with TRBD1. The length of the CDR3 is 14 residues. The J segment lost 7 bases and the V segment lost 5 bases, leaving 5 bases of the junction unmatched. Germline CDR1 and CDR2: LNHDA and SQIVND (reference sequence). CDR3 sequence: CASSGQGGQQPQHF. The DNA of the CDR3 is TGTGCCAGTAGTGGACAGGGGGGGCAACAGCCCCAGCATTTT.

This chain links TRBV18 with TRBJ1-5, with 10 bases fitting TRBD1. The CDR3 covers 14 residues. V shed 6 bases and J 2 bases; nucleotides not matched to a gene: 1. Germline CDR1 is KGHSH and CDR2 is LQKENI. The CDR3 DNA is TGTGCCAGCTCCGGGACAGGGGGCAATCAGCCCCAGCATTTT. It specifies CASSGTGGNQPQHF.

The chain links TRBV4-1 to TRBJ2-1; D gene uncertain. The V end lost 5 bases, the J end lost 10 bases, and 12 bases lay between the germline ends. The CDR3 consists of 12 residues. CDR1 is MGHRA and CDR2 is YSYEKL in the germline V gene. The CDR3 DNA follows: TGCGCCAGCAGCTTCCAGTTCGGGGAGCAGTTCTTC. Translating it yields CASSFQFGEQFF.

J is TRBJ2-2 and V is TRBV28; D perhaps matches TRBD1 (6 bases). This CDR3 contains 15 residues. Germline V CDR1 and CDR2: MDHEN, SYDVKM. Trimming removed 6 bases at V and 7 bases at J, with 18 bases between. In nucleotides, the CDR3 is TGTGCCAGCAGACCTCCCCAGGGGACGGGCGGGGAGCTGTTTTTT. It specifies CASRPPQGTGGELFF. Full variable domain (rest looked up from reference TRBV28 and TRBJ2-2): DVKVTQSSRYLVKRTGEKVFLECVQDMDHENMFWYRQDPGLGLRLIYFSYDVKMKEKGDIPEGYSVSREKKERFSLILESASTNQTSMYLCASRPPQGTGGELFFGEGSRLTVL.

The chain has TRBV6-1 and TRBJ2-1, with 12 bases identical to TRBD2. The CDR3 loop spans 15 amino acids. The germline V gene encodes CDR1 MNHNS and CDR2 SASEGT. Trimming at V came to 6 bases and at J to 9 bases, leaving 9 bases not matched to a gene. DNA for the CDR3: TGTGCCAGCAGCCTACTAGCGGGGGGATTCGGTGAGCAGTTCTTC. As protein: CASSLLAGGFGEQFF.

This chain links TRBV4-1 with TRBJ2-2; TRBD1 matches 9 bases. J gave up 6 bases and V 2 bases, and 7 bases lay outside the gene matches. Germline V lookup: CDR1 MGHRA, CDR2 YSYEKL. This CDR3 spans 16 amino acids. The CDR3 spells CASSQNRGLAAGELFF. CDR3 sequence (DNA): TGCGCCAGCAGCCAAAACAGGGGGCTGGCGGCCGGGGAGCTGTTTTTT.

The CDR3 region is CASSFTSALKNIQYF. Written as DNA, the CDR3 is TGTGCCAGCAGCTTTACGAGCGCGCTCAAAAACATTCAGTACTTC. This chain joins TRBV7-2 and TRBJ2-4; D not certain. This CDR3 region has 15 residues. The V gene lost 3 bases and the J gene lost 3 bases, with 12 bases spanning the gap. The germline V gene has CDR1 SGHTA and CDR2 FQGNSA.

As concerns this clone: This specimen includes other DNA sequences encoding the same CDR3. V usage is TRBV4-2 and J usage is TRBJ1-6, with 7 bases that match TRBD1. Germline trimming cut 0 bases from V and 3 bases from J; bases unmatched to any gene: 2. Germline lookup yields CDR1 LGHNA and CDR2 YNFKEQ. This CDR3 spans 16 amino acids. The CDR3 DNA follows: TGTGCCAGCAGCCAAGAGAGGGGGCTCTATAATTCACCCCTCCACTTT. It is translated as CASSQERGLYNSPLHF.

This chain joins TRBV4-2 and TRBJ2-1, with 8 positions matching TRBD2. V trimming: 2 bases; J trimming: 0 bases; junction bases outside the gene matches: 3. Germline CDR1 reads LGHNA; CDR2 reads YNFKEQ. The CDR3 spans 16 residues. CDR3 amino acids: CASSQLAGSSYNEQFF. The CDR3 DNA reads TGTGCCAGCAGCCAACTAGCGGGTAGCTCCTACAATGAGCAGTTCTTC.